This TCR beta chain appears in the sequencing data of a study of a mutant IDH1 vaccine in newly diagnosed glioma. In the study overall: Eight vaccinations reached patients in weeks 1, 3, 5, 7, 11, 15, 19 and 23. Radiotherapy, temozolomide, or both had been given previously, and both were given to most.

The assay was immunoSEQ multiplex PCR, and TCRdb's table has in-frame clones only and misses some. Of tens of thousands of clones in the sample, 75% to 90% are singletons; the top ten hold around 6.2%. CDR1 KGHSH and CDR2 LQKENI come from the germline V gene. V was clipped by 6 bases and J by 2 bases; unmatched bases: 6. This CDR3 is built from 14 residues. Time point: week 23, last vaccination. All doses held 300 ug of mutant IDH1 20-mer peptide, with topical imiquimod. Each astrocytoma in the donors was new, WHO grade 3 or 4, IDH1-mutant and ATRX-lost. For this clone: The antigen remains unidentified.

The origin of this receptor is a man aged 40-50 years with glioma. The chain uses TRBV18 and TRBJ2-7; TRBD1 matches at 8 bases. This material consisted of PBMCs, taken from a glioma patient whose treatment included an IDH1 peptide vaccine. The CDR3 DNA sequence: TGTGCCAGCTCGCTACAGGGGGATCCCTACGAGCAGTACTTC. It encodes CASSLQGDPYEQYF.